The 23 T cell receptor beta chains below were found in one sample sequenced in a study of human T cells and chemical hapten exposure. Specified time point: patch test 2, 6 weeks after DPC sensitization. Treatment in this sample: therapeutic diphenylcyclopropenone sensitization with weekly scalp DPC. Researchers extracted total RNA from unfractionated whole blood. MiXCR was run by TCRdb on the RACE reads, yielding one entry per CDR3 protein. Of around 42,000 distinct CDR3 sequences listed, about 9.6% are singletons. Sequencing used whole blood, obtained in connection with sensitization to the hapten diphenylcyclopropenone (DPC). These receptors all come from a young woman with alopecia areata. Some clones in this sample may be carry-over from other donors' samples.

This clonotype appeared many times. The chain couples TRBV12-3 or TRBV12-4 to TRBJ2-3; D is undetermined. CDR3 size: 14 residues. V was pared by 6 bases and J by 1 base, with 11 bases between. The DNA of the CDR3 is TGTGCCAGCAGCTCCGGTCGGGGCACAGATACGCAGTATTTT. It codes for CASSSGRGTDTQYF.

Comments on this clonotype: One base away lies a much larger clone, so this may be a sequencing read error. V and J are TRBV6-5 and TRBJ2-7, with D perhaps TRBD1 (5 bases). Germline CDR1 MNHEY, CDR2 SVGAGI. The V end was cut by 5 bases, the J end by 3 bases, with 17 bases between. CDR3 length: 15 amino acids. The CDR3 DNA is TGTGCCAGCAGTCCCAGTGCAGGGTGGGACTACGAGCAGTACTTC. Translation gives CASSPSAGWDYEQYF.

V is TRBV29-1 and J is TRBJ1-3; no clear D gene. Germline lookup yields CDR1 SQVTM and CDR2 ANQGSEA. This CDR3 comprises 11 residues. The V and J ends lost 7 bases and 0 bases respectively, with 4 bases between them. The CDR3 nucleotides are TGCAGCGGGCGCTCTGGAAACACCATATATTTT. It encodes CSGRSGNTIYF.

This clonotype came up a few times. The chain joins TRBV6-2 or TRBV6-3 to TRBJ2-7; no clear D. CDR1 and CDR2 (germline): MNHEY, SVGEGT. The CDR3 is made up of 14 amino acids. V was cut by 2 bases and J by 2 bases, with 10 bases left in between. CDR3 sequence (DNA): TGTGCCAGCAGTTACGCGATGGGTCCCTACGAGCAGTACTTC. Protein sequence: CASSYAMGPYEQYF.

The table lists this clonotype with a few counts. The chain carries TRBV20-1 and TRBJ2-7; TRBD2 matches 8 bases. This CDR3 is built from 16 residues. The ends lost 4 bases at V and 7 bases at J; junction bases unmatched: 18. Germline V gene lookup returns CDR1 DFQATT and CDR2 SNEGSKA (reference sequence). The CDR3 nucleotides are TGCAGTGCTACGGGTTTCGCGGGGGGTTCTCTAGATGAGCAGTACTTC. Amino acid sequence: CSATGFAGGSLDEQYF.

The sample holds a few counts of this clonotype. The rearrangement joins TRBV14 to TRBJ2-3; the match to TRBD2 covers 14 bases. V shed 3 bases and J 1 base; nucleotides not matched to a gene: 3. The length of the CDR3 is 17 residues. Germline lookup yields CDR1 SGHDN and CDR2 FVKESK. CDR3: CASSHQTSGGGTDTQYF. The CDR3 DNA follows: TGTGCCAGCAGCCACCAGACTAGCGGGGGGGGCACAGATACGCAGTATTTT.

In this sample, this clonotype turned up a few times. V gene TRBV5-1 combines with J gene TRBJ2-5, with D tentatively TRBD1 or TRBD2 (5 bases each). The germline V gene has CDR1 SGHRS and CDR2 YFSETQ. This CDR3 comprises 15 residues. V gave up 3 bases and J gave up 2 bases, with 14 bases separating them. The CDR3 sequence: CASSSQSRGQETQYF. DNA of the CDR3: TGCGCCAGCAGCTCCCAGTCGAGGGGTCAAGAGACCCAGTACTTC.

This clonotype was picked up a small number of times. The genes are TRBV12-3 or TRBV12-4 and TRBJ2-1; D is uncertain. The V gene lost 1 base and the J gene lost 6 bases, with 10 bases spanning the gap. This CDR3 comprises 14 residues. The CDR3 bases are TGTGCCAGCAGTTTAGGGCCCCTGGGCAATGAGCAGTTCTTC. It specifies CASSLGPLGNEQFF.

The CDR3 spells CASMGAGPYGYTF. CDR3 nucleotides: TGCGCCAGTATGGGGGCAGGCCCCTATGGCTACACCTTC. The genes are TRBV10-2 and TRBJ1-2; D possibly corresponds to TRBD1 (6 bases). The CDR3 has 13 residues. Per the germline V gene, CDR1 is WSHSY and CDR2 is SAAADI. V shed 9 bases and J shed 4 bases, with 15 bases lying between them.

The chain carries TRBV29-1 and TRBJ1-3, with D unresolved. Germline CDR1 is SQVTM and CDR2 is ANQGSEA. Trimming took 6 bases from V and 1 from J, leaving 10 bases between them. This CDR3 comprises 13 residues. The CDR3 here is CSVLGGSGNTIYF. As DNA, the CDR3 is TGCAGCGTCCTAGGAGGATCTGGAAACACCATATATTTT.

About this clonotype: A junction boundary mismatches the germline segment, possibly from a read error. The chain carries TRBV18 and TRBJ2-7, with unresolved D. This CDR3 is 14 amino acids long. Looked up from germline, CDR1 is KGHSH and CDR2 is LQKENI. The CDR3 is CAGSPPEVGYEQYF. DNA of the CDR3: TGTGCCGGCTCACCACCAGAGGTAGGCTACGAGCAGTACTTC.

J is TRBJ2-2 and V is TRBV7-8; the match to TRBD1 covers 7 bases. Germline V lookup: CDR1 SGHVS, CDR2 FQNEAQ. V shed 6 bases and J 1 base; nucleotides not matched to a gene: 5. This CDR3 spans 15 amino acids. The CDR3 sequence is CASRYRDRNTGELFF. CDR3 sequence (DNA): TGTGCCAGCAGGTACCGGGACAGGAACACCGGGGAGCTGTTTTTT.

This clonotype occurred a few times. CDR3 sequence reads: CASSLWGGNTGELFF. CDR3 DNA: TGTGCCAGCAGCTTATGGGGCGGCAACACCGGGGAGCTGTTTTTT. This sequence joins TRBV7-2 and TRBJ2-2, with D possibly being TRBD1 (5 bases). V was shortened by 2 bases and J by 2 bases, with 9 bases between the two germline ends. The germline V gene has CDR1 SGHTA and CDR2 FQGNSA. This CDR3 region has 15 residues.

This clonotype was counted a few times. The rearrangement uses TRBV7-2 and TRBJ2-7, with D perhaps TRBD1 or TRBD2 (5 bases each). This CDR3 region has 11 residues. The germline V gene encodes CDR1 SGHTA and CDR2 FQGNSA. V dropped 7 bases and J dropped 11 bases, with 15 bases sitting between them. CDR3 bases: TGTGCCAGCACCACAACCGGGACCAAGTACTTC. It translates to CASTTTGTKYF.

This clonotype was detected only a few times. The V gene is TRBV6-2 or TRBV6-3, the J gene TRBJ2-7; D perhaps matches TRBD1 (6 bases). The germline V and J ends were trimmed by 6 bases and 3 bases, with 15 bases remaining between them. This CDR3 spans 14 amino acids. Germline values: CDR1 MNHEY, CDR2 SVGEGT. The CDR3 DNA follows: TGTGCCAGCAGCCCCACAGGGCGCCACTACGAGCAGTACTTC. Its protein product is CASSPTGRHYEQYF.

Many counts were recorded for this clonotype. V gene TRBV7-6 combines with J gene TRBJ2-2; unclear D gene. The CDR3 is 13 amino acids. V shed 0 bases and J shed 6 bases, with 5 bases lying between them. Germline loops: CDR1 SGHVS, CDR2 FNYEAQ. The CDR3 sequence: CASSLASPGELFF. The DNA of the CDR3 is TGTGCCAGCAGCTTAGCATCCCCCGGGGAGCTGTTTTTT.

This clonotype was recorded many times. This chain joins TRBV29-1 and TRBJ1-1, with D unclear. Trimming pared 0 bases from V and 2 bases from J, leaving 4 bases between. The CDR3 sequence is 12 residues long. Germline V CDR1 and CDR2: SQVTM, ANQGSEA. CDR3 sequence (DNA): TGCAGCGTTGAAGACAATAACACTGAAGCTTTCTTT. Protein product: CSVEDNNTEAFF.

The sample holds a few counts of this clonotype. The chain links TRBV18 to TRBJ2-5; D may be TRBD1 (6 bases). V lost 1 base and J lost 5, with 11 bases in between. There are 14 residues in the CDR3. The germline V gene has CDR1 KGHSH and CDR2 LQKENI. The CDR3 coding sequence is TGTGCCAGCTCACCACGGGGGCAGGGTGAGACCCAGTACTTC. Translated: CASSPRGQGETQYF. The full variable domain, in which reference TRBV18 and TRBJ2-5 provide the parts outside the CDR3, is NAGVMQNPRHLVRRRGQEARLRCSPMKGHSHVYWYRQLPEEGLKFMVYLQKENIIDESGMPKERFSAEFPKEGPSILRIQQVVRGDSAAYFCASSPRGQGETQYFGPGTRLLVL.

The rearrangement uses TRBV11-2 and TRBJ2-3, with 12 bases identical to TRBD2. V dropped 3 bases and J dropped 0; count of bases not matched to a gene: 1. The CDR3 sequence is 16 residues long. Germline V lookup: CDR1 SGHAT, CDR2 FQNNGV. The CDR3 DNA reads as TGTGCCAGCAGCTTCCTAGCGGGGGGGAGCACAGATACGCAGTATTTT. Protein product: CASSFLAGGSTDTQYF.

This clonotype was picked up a small number of times. J is TRBJ2-7 and V is TRBV6-5; D remains unclear. Trimming stripped 5 bases from V and 5 bases from J, with 7 bases between. CDR3 length equals 11 residues. CDR1 is MNHEY and CDR2 is SVGAGI in the germline V gene. In DNA form, the CDR3 reads TGTGCCAGCAGTCGAGATAACGAGCAGTACTTC. This gives the protein CASSRDNEQYF.

This clonotype has a handful of counts. V is TRBV7-2 and J is TRBJ1-4, with 7 bases fitting TRBD1. The CDR3 runs 14 residues. Germline loops: CDR1 SGHTA, CDR2 FQGNSA. Trimming took 2 bases from V and 8 from J; bases not matched to a gene: 5. The CDR3 protein is CASSLSAGGEKLFF. CDR3 DNA: TGTGCCAGCAGCTTATCGGCAGGGGGGGAAAAACTGTTTTTT. Filled out from reference TRBV7-2 and TRBJ1-4, the complete variable domain reads GAGVSQSPSNKVTEKGKDVELRCDPISGHTALYWYRQSLGQGLEFLIYFQGNSAPDKSGLPSDRFSAERTGGSVSTLTIQRTQQEDSAVYLCASSLSAGGEKLFFGSGTQLSVL.

Many counts were recorded for this clonotype. This chain connects TRBV7-2 to TRBJ1-3, with D possibly matching TRBD1 (6 bases). V gave up 5 bases and J gave up 0 bases, with 8 bases separating them. Germline CDR1 reads SGHTA; CDR2 reads FQGNSA. The CDR3 is 14 amino acids. The CDR3 nucleotides read TGTGCCAGCAGCAGAGGGGGCTCTGGAAACACCATATATTTT. This sequence encodes CASSRGGSGNTIYF. Full variable domain (missing parts from reference TRBV7-2 and TRBJ1-3): GAGVSQSPSNKVTEKGKDVELRCDPISGHTALYWYRQSLGQGLEFLIYFQGNSAPDKSGLPSDRFSAERTGGSVSTLTIQRTQQEDSAVYLCASSRGGSGNTIYFGEGSWLTVV.

This clonotype was observed a handful of times. The V and J genes are TRBV28 and TRBJ2-5; 8 nucleotides agree with TRBD1. The CDR3 has 15 amino acids. The trim removed 0 bases at V and 5 bases at J, leaving 5 bases unmatched. CDR1 and CDR2 from the germline V gene are MDHEN and SYDVKM. The CDR3 reads CASSLWSGGKETQYF. The CDR3 nucleotides read TGTGCCAGCAGTTTATGGTCAGGGGGCAAGGAGACCCAGTACTTC.